This T cell receptor beta chain is from a study of T cell responses to AZD1222 COVID-19 vaccine. Assay: immunoSEQ multiplex PCR; the TCRdb copy retains only in-frame clones and omits some. In the table there are some 150,000 clones, around nine tenths of which are singletons. The input for sequencing was peripheral blood, taken on day 0 of AZD1222 vaccination. The sequence came from an adult in good health.

CDR3 DNA: TGTGCCAGCTCACCAGGGGACGGCGGAAACACCATATATTTT. This encodes CASSPGDGGNTIYF. This rearrangement joins TRBV18 to TRBJ1-3; D possibly corresponds to TRBD1 (5 bases). Germline assignment: CDR1 KGHSH and CDR2 LQKENI. The CDR3 is 14 amino acids. V was cut by 2 bases and J by 4 bases, with 9 bases left in between.